The 27 T cell receptor beta chains in this list originate from one sample, sequenced in a study of shared clonotypes between healthy human individuals. Measured with immunoSEQ multiplex PCR; TCRdb has only the in-frame clones, and not every one. The top ten hold 24% of the sample, which has about 700,000 clones, around 90% seen once. CD8 cells classed as naive were CD45RO-negative and positively selected for CCR7, excluding terminally differentiated effector memory CD45RA+ cells. Sequenced: naive CD8+ T cells sorted from blood. The receptor set was obtained from a man in his thirties or forties in good health.

To note about this clone: This may arise from a read error, as a much more abundant clone is one base away. Other DNA sequences in this sample translate to the same CDR3. The chain carries TRBV11-2 and TRBJ2-3; no reliable D call. Germline V gene data show CDR1 as SGHAT and CDR2 as FQNNGV. The ends were cut back, 1 base at V and 6 bases at J, with 5 bases in the middle. CDR3 length: 12 residues. CDR3 in amino acids: CASSLGGDTQYF. DNA of the CDR3: TGTGCCAGCAGCTTAGGGGGTGATACGCAGTATTTT.

The chain employs TRBV29-1 and TRBJ2-1, with a possible D match to TRBD2 (5 bases). The V gene lost 7 bases and the J gene lost 1 base, with 8 bases spanning the gap. The germline V gene encodes CDR1 SQVTM and CDR2 ANQGSEA. This CDR3 has 12 residues. This CDR3 reads CSAEGSYNEQFF. DNA for the CDR3: TGCAGCGCTGAGGGTTCCTACAATGAGCAGTTCTTC.

The rearrangement joins TRBV5-1 to TRBJ2-2; 8 bases are shared with TRBD1. Germline CDR1 reads SGHRS; CDR2 reads YFSETQ. V gave up 5 bases and J gave up 7 bases; unmatched junction bases: 10. The CDR3 consists of 15 residues. The CDR3 spells CASRDREKLGGELFF. The CDR3 region has the DNA TGCGCCAGCAGGGACAGGGAGAAACTTGGCGGGGAGCTGTTTTTT.

This chain joins TRBV9 and TRBJ2-7, with D possibly being TRBD2 (5 bases). V was clipped by 0 bases and J by 3 bases, with 10 bases between them. CDR3 length: 14 residues. The germline V gene encodes CDR1 SGDLS and CDR2 YYNGEE. This CDR3 is CASSVDLADYEQYF. The CDR3 coding sequence is TGTGCCAGCAGCGTAGACCTAGCCGACTACGAGCAGTACTTC.

The chain employs TRBV7-9 and TRBJ2-7; possible D gene TRBD1, 5 bases. CDR3 length: 15 residues. The ends were cut back, 2 bases at V and 5 bases at J, with 16 bases in the middle. From germline, CDR1 is SEHNR and CDR2 FQNEAQ (reference sequence). The CDR3 coding sequence is TGTGCCAGCAGCTTATTGGGGCAGGGCGGCCACGAGCAGTACTTC. Amino acid sequence: CASSLLGQGGHEQYF. Full variable domain (remainder filled in from reference TRBV7-9 and TRBJ2-7): DTGVSQNPRHKITKRGQNVTFRCDPISEHNRLYWYRQTLGQGPEFLTYFQNEAQLEKSRLLSDRFSAERPKGSFSTLEIQRTEQGDSAMYLCASSLLGQGGHEQYFGPGTRLTVT.

As to this clone: One junction end does not reproduce the germline sequence, and a read error may be involved. The rearrangement uses TRBV5-1 and TRBJ1-2, with unresolved D. This CDR3 has 13 amino acids. Germline lookup yields CDR1 SGHRS and CDR2 YFSETQ. CDR3: CASSLGQGYSYTF. Here the CDR3 DNA reads TGCGCCAGCAGCTTGGGGCAAGGCTATAGCTACACCTTC.

The DNA for the CDR3 is TGTGCCAGCAGCTTAGATGAGAAAGGCCAGTACTTC. It is translated as CASSLDEKGQYF. The V gene is TRBV7-9, the J gene TRBJ2-5, with no clear D. Per the germline V gene, CDR1 is SEHNR and CDR2 is FQNEAQ (reference sequence). The CDR3 is 12 amino acids. The V gene lost 1 base and the J gene lost 10 bases, with 10 bases spanning the gap.

For the CDR3, the DNA is TGCACCAGCAGCCCTAGGCAGCAAGCGGCCAACAATGAGCAGTTCTTC. This translates into CTSSPRQQAANNEQFF. This sequence joins TRBV1 and TRBJ2-1; the table's D call, TRBD2, was not checked against the DNA. TRBV1 is marked as a pseudogene. The CDR3 runs 16 residues.

V and J are TRBV13 and TRBJ2-7; D possibly corresponds to TRBD1 (6 bases). The CDR3 covers 12 residues. Between the trimmed V and J ends, which lost 4 bases and 5 bases, there was a span of 9 bases. Germline lookup yields CDR1 PRHDT and CDR2 FYEKMQ (reference sequence). DNA of the CDR3: TGTGCCAGCAGCTCTTACAGGGACGAGCAGTACTTC. The encoded protein is CASSSYRDEQYF.

This chain joins TRBV7-9 and TRBJ2-1; TRBD2 matches 14 bases. This CDR3 region has 16 residues. V gave up 5 bases and J gave up 7 bases; unmatched junction bases: 7. CDR1 is SEHNR and CDR2 is FQNEAQ in the germline V gene (reference sequence). CDR3 sequence reads: CASSVPRLAGGNEQFF. The CDR3 nucleotides are TGTGCCAGCAGCGTCCCGAGACTAGCGGGAGGGAATGAGCAGTTCTTC.

This clone was recorded a few times. The chain couples TRBV5-1 to TRBJ1-1; the D is unclear. The germline V gene has CDR1 SGHRS and CDR2 YFSETQ. There are 11 residues in the CDR3. V lost 8 bases, J lost 11 bases, and 16 bases lay in between. The CDR3 DNA sequence: TGCGCCAGGAATCCCTGGCCGAGCGCTTTCTTT. It is translated as CARNPWPSAFF.

In nucleotides, the CDR3 is TGCGCCAGCAGCCACTATCTAGCGGGAGTTGATGGCACCGGGGAGCTGTTTTTT. Encoded protein: CASSHYLAGVDGTGELFF. This chain links TRBV4-3 with TRBJ2-2, with 10 bases that match TRBD2. Germline V lookup: CDR1 LGHNA, CDR2 YSLEER. V was pared by 3 bases and J by 4 bases, with 11 bases of the junction left unmatched. The CDR3 runs 18 residues.

This clone was recorded once. V is TRBV2 and J is TRBJ2-2; 7 bases agree with TRBD2. The CDR3 is made up of 18 amino acids. Germline CDR1 reads SNHLY; CDR2 reads FYNNEI. V lost 6 bases to trimming and J lost 7 bases; unmatched junction nucleotides: 20. The CDR3 DNA reads TGTGCCAGCAGCGATACCCCGAATGGGGGAGGGCCGAGCGGGGAGCTGTTTTTT. Translated, it gives CASSDTPNGGGPSGELFF.

This clone was detected only once. This chain joins TRBV19 and TRBJ2-1; D possibly corresponds to TRBD1 (6 bases). The CDR3 spans 11 residues. Trimming took off 5 bases at V and 12 bases at J, with 11 bases between the two ends. CDR1 and CDR2 (germline): LNHDA, SQIVND (reference sequence). The CDR3 DNA reads as TGTGCCAGTAGTCTCCCGGACAGGCAGTTCTTC. It translates to CASSLPDRQFF.

The V call is TRBV7-9, the J call TRBJ1-1, with TRBD1 matching over 9 bases. The CDR3 runs 14 residues. V was pared by 5 bases and J by 3 bases, with 4 bases of the junction left unmatched. Germline CDR1 and CDR2: SEHNR and FQNEAQ (reference sequence). The CDR3 region has the DNA TGTGCCAGCAGCACCGGACAGGGGTACACTGAAGCTTTCTTT. It specifies CASSTGQGYTEAFF.

The J gene is TRBJ1-3, the V gene TRBV11-2; tentative D call: TRBD1 (6 bases). The CDR3 extends over 13 amino acids. Looked up from germline, CDR1 is SGHAT and CDR2 is FQNNGV. The V end was cut by 6 bases, the J end by 4 bases, with 10 bases between. In DNA form, the CDR3 reads TGTGCCAGCAGAGCAGGGGTCGGAAACACCATATATTTT. It encodes CASRAGVGNTIYF.

The chain couples TRBV6-5 to TRBJ2-7; tentative D call: TRBD2 (5 bases). Trimming left V 2 bases short and J 3 bases short, with 11 bases between. The germline gives CDR1 MNHEY, CDR2 SVGAGI. CDR3 length: 14 amino acids. CDR3 coding DNA: TGTGCCAGCAGTTACGGGCTGGGGAGCTACGAGCAGTACTTC. Protein sequence: CASSYGLGSYEQYF.

This clone was observed a single time. The gene calls are TRBV13 and TRBJ2-7; D remains unclear. CDR1 PRHDT and CDR2 FYEKMQ come from the germline V gene (reference sequence). The ends were cut back, 6 bases at V and 3 bases at J, with 15 bases in the middle. The CDR3 contains 14 residues. DNA for the CDR3: TGTGCCAGCAGTTTTCCCGGCCGGGTCTACGAGCAGTACTTC. Translated, it gives CASSFPGRVYEQYF.

Only one count was recorded for this clone. The chain couples TRBV7-2 to TRBJ2-7; D remains unclear. The CDR3 totals 15 residues. V was pared by 4 bases and J by 6 bases, with 19 bases between. CDR1 SGHTA and CDR2 FQGNSA come from the germline V gene. The CDR3 DNA sequence: TGTGCCAGCAGCTCATACATCCGCCGACCTCTCGAGCAGTACTTC. Protein product: CASSSYIRRPLEQYF.

The chain is built from TRBV9 and TRBJ2-1, with TRBD2 matching 8 bases. Germline loops: CDR1 SGDLS, CDR2 YYNGEE. V trimming: 0 bases; J trimming: 9 bases; junction bases outside the gene matches: 8. The CDR3 totals 15 residues. In nucleotides, the CDR3 is TGTGCCAGCAGCGTAGTCGATAGCGGGAAAATTGAGCAGTTCTTC. This translates into CASSVVDSGKIEQFF.

The CDR3 bases are TGCGCCAGCAGTAGGCGGGGGACTAGCGGGAAGGATGAGCAGTTCTTC. Its protein product is CASSRRGTSGKDEQFF. The chain couples TRBV10-1 to TRBJ2-1, with 13 positions matching TRBD2. This CDR3 spans 16 amino acids. With V trimmed by 5 bases and J by 8 bases, 9 bases remained unmatched. Germline V gives CDR1 WNHNN, CDR2 SYGVQD (reference sequence).

The rearrangement joins TRBV27 to TRBJ2-1, with 8 nucleotides matching TRBD2. Germline CDR1 and CDR2: MNHEY and SMNVEV (reference sequence). V lost 4 bases, J lost 6 bases, and 14 bases stayed unmatched. This CDR3 contains 17 residues. CDR3 in DNA: TGTGCCAGCAGTTCCCGAAGTCGGAGCGGGAGACTCAATGAGCAGTTCTTC. Residues: CASSSRSRSGRLNEQFF.

This clone was observed a few times. CDR3 sequence reads: CASSSGLAGVYEQYF. For the CDR3, the DNA is TGTGCCAGCAGCTCGGGACTAGCGGGAGTCTACGAGCAGTACTTC. J is TRBJ2-7 and V is TRBV7-9, with 14 bases that match TRBD2. In germline, CDR1 is SEHNR, CDR2 FQNEAQ (reference sequence). Losses at the gene ends were 4 bases for V and 3 bases for J; bases not matched to a gene: 2. This CDR3 region has 15 residues.

This clone is a singleton in its sample. The J gene is TRBJ2-1, the V gene TRBV25-1; D unresolved. Germline V gene lookup returns CDR1 MGHDK and CDR2 SYGVNS. The length of the CDR3 is 14 residues. Trimming pared 3 bases from V and 3 bases from J, leaving 9 bases between. For the CDR3, the DNA is TGTGCCAGCAGTGACTCTCCAGGCTACAATGAGCAGTTCTTC. Its translation: CASSDSPGYNEQFF.

The chain combines TRBV6-1 with TRBJ1-1; 7 bases line up with TRBD1. Germline values: CDR1 MNHNS, CDR2 SASEGT. The CDR3 runs 15 residues. Trimming took 3 bases from V and 4 from J; bases not matched to a gene: 8. CDR3 residues: CASSEELTGATEAFF. As DNA, the CDR3 is TGTGCCAGCAGTGAGGAGCTAACAGGGGCCACTGAAGCTTTCTTT.

This clone showed up just a few times. The chain has TRBV19 and TRBJ2-1; the match to TRBD2 covers 9 bases. With V trimmed by 5 bases and J by 6 bases, 11 bases remained unmatched. The germline V gene has CDR1 LNHDA and CDR2 SQIVND (reference sequence). The CDR3 spans 16 residues. This CDR3 reads CASSPVTSGRPNEQFF. CDR3 nucleotide sequence: TGTGCCAGTAGTCCGGTGACTAGCGGAAGGCCCAATGAGCAGTTCTTC. The whole variable domain, filled in from reference TRBV19 and TRBJ2-1, reads DGGITQSPKYLFRKEGQNVTLSCEQNLNHDAMYWYRQDPGQGLRLIYYSQIVNDFQKGDIAEGYSVSREKKESFPLTVTSAQKNPTAFYLCASSPVTSGRPNEQFFGPGTRLTVL.

The V gene is TRBV19, the J gene TRBJ2-2; D uncertain. CDR1 is LNHDA and CDR2 is SQIVND in the germline V gene (reference sequence). Trimming removed 2 bases at V and 9 bases at J, with 7 bases between. The CDR3 extends over 12 amino acids. The DNA for the CDR3 is TGTGCCAGTAGTATAACTCCTTGGGAGCTGTTTTTT. As protein: CASSITPWELFF.